Shown below are 27 T cell receptor beta chains from a single sample sequenced in a study of T-cell memory formation after mild COVID-19. TCRdb analysed the 5' RACE reads with MiXCR anew, one entry per CDR3 protein. The data show roughly 130,000 distinct CDR3 sequences, with about 17% seen just once and 4.5% to 6.5% held by the top ten. The sequencing sample was made of PBMCs or a T cell subset sorted from them (not recorded which). The receptors here all came from a man younger than 30 who had mild COVID-19 (a few samples of this study predate the infection). Cell type and time point are not known.

The chain is built from TRBV20-1 and TRBJ1-5, with TRBD1 matching 7 bases. Unmatched junction bases numbered 9, after V lost 3 bases and J lost 4 bases. Germline CDR1 DFQATT, CDR2 SNEGSKA (reference sequence). The CDR3 is 15 residues long. The CDR3 sequence is CSASSATGWNQPQHF. DNA of the CDR3: TGCAGTGCTAGTTCGGCGACAGGGTGGAATCAGCCCCAGCATTTT.

The V call is TRBV7-2, the J call TRBJ2-5; 8 nucleotides line up with TRBD1. Germline V CDR1 and CDR2: SGHTA, FQGNSA. CDR3 length: 14 amino acids. The V and J ends lost 5 bases and 0 bases, in that order; junction bases with no gene match: 2. The CDR3 DNA sequence: TGTGCCAGCAGCGCGGACAGGGACCAAGAGACCCAGTACTTC. It yields the protein CASSADRDQETQYF.

This clonotype was detected only a few times. The V call is TRBV6-5, the J call TRBJ2-1; 11 bases map to TRBD1. Germline-derived CDR1 and CDR2 are MNHEY and SVGAGI. Trimming at V came to 7 bases and at J to 4 bases, leaving 3 bases not matched to a gene. There are 14 residues in the CDR3. DNA for the CDR3: TGTGCCAGCATGGGGACAGGGGGTTACAATGAGCAGTTCTTC. It translates to CASMGTGGYNEQFF.

A few counts support this clonotype. J is TRBJ2-1 and V is TRBV7-3; 7 bases agree with TRBD1. Germline values: CDR1 SGHTA, CDR2 FQGTGA. The ends lost 4 bases at V and 2 bases at J; junction bases unmatched: 5. The CDR3 loop spans 15 amino acids. CDR3 in DNA: TGTGCCAGCAGCTCTATGACAGGGACCTACAATGAGCAGTTCTTC. Amino acids: CASSSMTGTYNEQFF.

This clonotype was counted a few times. This chain uses TRBV11-3 with TRBJ2-1; D may match TRBD1 or TRBD2 (5 bases each). Between the trimmed V and J ends, which lost 5 bases and 4 bases, there was a span of 15 bases. Germline CDR1 reads SGHNT; CDR2 reads YENEEA. The CDR3 has 15 residues. The CDR3 DNA reads as TGTGCCAGCAGCGCTCGGGGCATGGGTTACAATGAGCAGTTCTTC. Translating gives CASSARGMGYNEQFF.

This clonotype appeared once. The J gene is TRBJ2-7, the V gene TRBV12-3 or TRBV12-4; 10 bases align to TRBD1. This CDR3 spans 15 amino acids. With V trimmed by 5 bases and J by 0 bases, 4 bases remained unmatched. CDR3 protein: CASSPGQGPSYEQYF. CDR3 DNA: TGTGCCAGCAGTCCGGGACAGGGGCCCTCCTACGAGCAGTACTTC.

Only a few counts were recorded for this clonotype. This chain links TRBV10-3 with TRBJ2-7; D may be TRBD2 (5 bases). The V end was cut by 4 bases, the J end by 3 bases, with 16 bases between. The CDR3 covers 15 residues. Germline values: CDR1 ENHRY, CDR2 SYGVKD. As DNA, the CDR3 is TGTGCCATCAGTGCCGCGAGAGGGATACTCTACGAGCAGTACTTC. It yields the protein CAISAARGILYEQYF.

This clonotype was seen a handful of times. The rearrangement uses TRBV25-1 and TRBJ2-2; TRBD2 aligns across 7 bases. The V and J ends lost 5 bases and 3 bases, in that order; junction bases with no gene match: 6. The CDR3 extends over 15 amino acids. CDR1 is MGHDK, CDR2 SYGVNS, per germline. The CDR3 spells CASSWGGSDTGELFF. The CDR3 region has the DNA TGTGCCAGCAGTTGGGGGGGATCGGACACCGGGGAGCTGTTTTTT.

CDR3 in DNA: TGTGCCAGCAGCTTAGAAGCCGAAAATACGCAGTATTTT. This translates into CASSLEAENTQYF. V usage is TRBV7-2 and J usage is TRBJ2-3, with no clear D. CDR3 length: 13 residues. Trimming took off 1 base at V and 7 bases at J, with 9 bases between the two ends. Germline V gene sequence: CDR1 SGHTA, CDR2 FQGNSA.

This clonotype was found a few times. The gene calls are TRBV14 and TRBJ2-3, with D possibly matching TRBD2 (6 bases). Trimming removed 4 bases from V and 5 bases from J, with 7 bases in between. The CDR3 runs to 12 residues. The germline gives CDR1 SGHDN, CDR2 FVKESK. In DNA form, the CDR3 reads TGTGCCAGCAGCCGGGGGGTAGATACGCAGTATTTT. Its protein is CASSRGVDTQYF.

This clonotype was found a few times. The gene calls are TRBV6-2 or TRBV6-3 and TRBJ2-5, with 9 bases aligning to TRBD2. Germline trimming cut 2 bases from V and 3 bases from J; bases unmatched to any gene: 4. Germline CDR1 and CDR2: MNHEY and SVGEGT. CDR3 length: 15 amino acids. CDR3: CASSYEAGGKETQYF. The CDR3 DNA reads as TGTGCCAGCAGTTACGAAGCGGGGGGTAAAGAGACCCAGTACTTC.

V is TRBV5-1 and J is TRBJ2-7; no clear D gene. Trimming took 6 bases from V and 6 from J, leaving 16 bases between them. The CDR3 loop spans 13 amino acids. Germline V gene data show CDR1 as SGHRS and CDR2 as YFSETQ. CDR3 protein: CASTPDPNSEQYF. The DNA of the CDR3 is TGCGCCAGCACTCCGGATCCCAATTCCGAGCAGTACTTC.

V usage is TRBV6-1 and J usage is TRBJ2-4, with 9 bases aligning to TRBD1. The CDR3 runs to 18 residues. With V trimmed by 2 bases and J by 5 bases, 13 bases remained unmatched. Germline V CDR1 and CDR2: MNHNS, SASEGT. CDR3 in DNA: TGTGCCAGCAGTGAATTTCCAGGCTGGGGACAGGGCCAAAACATTCAGTACTTC. Protein sequence: CASSEFPGWGQGQNIQYF.

The chain's CDR3 is CASSPQQGRNTEAFF. CDR3 sequence (DNA): TGTGCCAGCTCACCCCAACAGGGGAGGAACACTGAAGCTTTCTTT. This chain connects TRBV18 to TRBJ1-1; 7 bases line up with TRBD1. CDR1 is KGHSH, CDR2 LQKENI, per germline. Losses at the gene ends were 3 bases for V and 1 base for J; bases not matched to a gene: 5. The CDR3 totals 15 residues.

The table lists this clonotype with a few counts. The rearrangement uses TRBV3-1 and TRBJ2-1, with D possibly being TRBD2 (6 bases). Germline V gene data show CDR1 as LGHDT and CDR2 as YNNKEL (reference sequence). The CDR3 runs to 15 residues. The V end lost 2 bases, the J end lost 6 bases, and 14 bases lay between the germline ends. The CDR3 coding sequence is TGTGCCAGCAGCCAACTCCGGTGGGGACTCAATGAGCAGTTCTTC. Translated, it gives CASSQLRWGLNEQFF.

The V call is TRBV6-4, the J call TRBJ1-5; possibly TRBD1 for D (5 bases). CDR3 size: 13 residues. The germline gives CDR1 MRHNA, CDR2 SNTAGT. V was trimmed by 0 bases and J by 7 bases, leaving 7 bases between them. CDR3 nucleotide sequence: TGTGCCAGCAGTGACTCGAGGGGACAGCCCCAGCATTTT. Its translation: CASSDSRGQPQHF.

This clonotype is a singleton in its sample. The V gene is TRBV6-5, the J gene TRBJ1-6; D may be TRBD1 (6 bases). The CDR3 has 14 residues. Looked up from germline, CDR1 is MNHEY and CDR2 is SVGAGI. Trimming left V 2 bases short and J 7 bases short, with 9 bases between. CDR3 protein: CASSYGGHNSPLHF. As DNA, the CDR3 is TGTGCCAGCAGTTACGGGGGACACAATTCACCCCTCCACTTT.

This chain links TRBV20-1 with TRBJ1-3; possibly TRBD1 for D (6 bases). CDR3 length: 16 amino acids. V was trimmed by 5 bases and J by 0 bases, leaving 17 bases between them. Germline V gives CDR1 DFQATT, CDR2 SNEGSKA (reference sequence). The CDR3 nucleotides are TGCAGTGCTGCTCGACCGGGACACCACTCTGGAAACACCATATATTTT. Protein product: CSAARPGHHSGNTIYF.

Written as DNA, the CDR3 is TGCAGTGCTACGACTAGCGGGGGGGCAGGGTCCTACAATGAGCAGTTCTTC. It codes for CSATTSGGAGSYNEQFF. J is TRBJ2-1 and V is TRBV20-1, with TRBD2 matching over 14 bases. The CDR3 has 17 residues. Germline values: CDR1 DFQATT, CDR2 SNEGSKA (reference sequence). V was pared by 4 bases and J by 1 base, with 6 bases of the junction left unmatched.

This clonotype was observed a few times. The chain has TRBV2 and TRBJ2-3, with D uncertain. The V and J ends lost 2 bases and 6 bases respectively, with 3 bases between them. CDR1 is SNHLY, CDR2 FYNNEI, per germline. The length of the CDR3 is 11 residues. As DNA, the CDR3 is TGTGCCAGCAGTGAATTGGATACGCAGTATTTT. This gives the protein CASSELDTQYF.

This clonotype was observed a few times. The chain combines TRBV5-5 with TRBJ2-1; D unresolved. The ends were cut back, 4 bases at V and 8 bases at J, with 19 bases in the middle. Germline V gene sequence: CDR1 SGHKS, CDR2 YYEKEE (reference sequence). The CDR3 is made up of 15 amino acids. The chain's CDR3 is CASSKGDPRLDEQFF. The CDR3 nucleotides are TGTGCCAGCAGCAAGGGTGACCCGCGGTTGGATGAGCAGTTCTTC.

This clonotype occurred a few times. The J gene is TRBJ2-5, the V gene TRBV11-1; perhaps TRBD2 as D (5 bases). V gave up 2 bases and J gave up 4 bases, with 11 bases separating them. This CDR3 spans 14 amino acids. Germline V gives CDR1 SGHAT, CDR2 FQDESV (reference sequence). This CDR3 reads CASSLTLAAETQYF. For the CDR3, the DNA is TGTGCCAGCAGCTTAACTCTAGCTGCAGAGACCCAGTACTTC.

This clonotype was seen just once. The chain couples TRBV6-6 to TRBJ1-1, with D tentatively TRBD1 (5 bases). V dropped 7 bases and J dropped 4 bases, with 16 bases sitting between them. Germline V gene sequence: CDR1 MNHNY, CDR2 SVGAGI (reference sequence). The CDR3 contains 14 residues. CDR3 sequence reads: CASTVMQGLTEAFF. The CDR3, as DNA: TGTGCCAGCACAGTTATGCAGGGACTCACTGAAGCTTTCTTT.

The chain is built from TRBV6-5 and TRBJ1-1; 9 bases are shared with TRBD1. Germline CDR1 is MNHEY and CDR2 is SVGAGI. The V and J ends lost 4 bases and 4 bases, in that order; junction bases with no gene match: 7. CDR3 length equals 15 residues. The CDR3 loop is CASSSRVTGGTEAFF. DNA for the CDR3: TGTGCCAGCAGTTCCCGGGTGACAGGGGGCACTGAAGCTTTCTTT.

J is TRBJ2-7 and V is TRBV18, with D perhaps given as TRBD1 or TRBD2 (6 bases each). The V gene lost 2 bases and the J gene lost 7 bases, with 15 bases spanning the gap. The CDR3 is 14 residues long. Germline V gene lookup returns CDR1 KGHSH and CDR2 LQKENI. CDR3 amino acids: CASSPGGPSREQYF. The CDR3 DNA sequence: TGTGCCAGCTCACCAGGGGGGCCCTCGAGGGAGCAGTACTTC.

This clonotype was counted a few times. The chain recombines TRBV2 with TRBJ1-6, with 10 nucleotides matching TRBD1. V gave up 8 bases and J gave up 9 bases; unmatched junction bases: 4. The CDR3 runs to 13 residues. CDR1 and CDR2 (germline): SNHLY, FYNNEI. CDR3 DNA sequence: TGTGCCAGCGCGCGGACAGGGGGTTCACCCCTCCACTTT. Encoded protein: CASARTGGSPLHF.

This clonotype came up a few times. The chain is built from TRBV6-2 or TRBV6-3 and TRBJ2-7, with TRBD2 matching over 11 bases. The CDR3 runs 14 residues. Looked up from germline, CDR1 is MNHEY and CDR2 is SVGEGT. The V gene end was trimmed by 9 bases and the J gene end by 6 bases; junction bases not matched to a gene: 10. The CDR3 here is CASRPGLAVGEQYF. Here the CDR3 DNA reads TGTGCCAGTAGACCGGGACTAGCGGTGGGCGAGCAGTACTTC.